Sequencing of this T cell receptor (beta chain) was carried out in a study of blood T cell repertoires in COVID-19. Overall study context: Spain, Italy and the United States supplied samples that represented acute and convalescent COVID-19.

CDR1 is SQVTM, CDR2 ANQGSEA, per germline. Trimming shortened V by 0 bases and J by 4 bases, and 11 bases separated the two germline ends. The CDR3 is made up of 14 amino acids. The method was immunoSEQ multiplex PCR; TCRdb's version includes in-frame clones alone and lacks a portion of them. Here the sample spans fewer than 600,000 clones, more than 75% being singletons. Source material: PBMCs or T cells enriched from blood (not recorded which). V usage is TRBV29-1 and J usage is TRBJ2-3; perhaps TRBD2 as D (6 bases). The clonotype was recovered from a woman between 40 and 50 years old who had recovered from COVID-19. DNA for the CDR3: TGCAGCGTTGAAGATTCGGGGGTATCAGATACGCAGTATTTT. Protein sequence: CSVEDSGVSDTQYF.